This is a list of T cell receptor beta chains from one sample in a study of blood T cell repertoires in COVID-19. Sequencing was performed with immunoSEQ multiplex PCR; in TCRdb, only in-frame clones are kept and a portion is missing. Among just under 150,000 clones, more than 75% were seen once, and the ten largest hold 8.5% to 9.5%. Sample: peripheral blood. The receptors were sampled from a woman between 45 and 60 years old with active or convalescent COVID-19. The conserved cysteine and the conserved F or W are not part of the CDR3 here.

TRBJ1-3 TRBV4-1 ASSQDRNGNTIY
TRBJ2-1 TRBV29-1 SVRGAPGTVNEQF
TRBJ1-1 TRBV7-2 ASSLSRVAEAF
TRBJ1-4 TRBV7-2 ASSLVVGTNEKLF
TRBJ2-3 TRBV12-3/TRBV12-4 ASTPGNTQY
TRBJ2-5 TRBV14 ASSQDLTGVGETQY
TRBJ2-3 TRBV19 ASSKTSGEDTQY
TRBJ1-2 TRBV6-2/TRBV6-3 ASSFAGLTGYT
TRBJ2-7 TRBV28 ASSLFRLYEQY
TRBJ1-6 TRBV6-6 ASSYEAYNSPLH
TRBJ1-1 TRBV29-1 SVERGGGRGAF
TRBJ2-7 TRBV28 ASSDLRGRNYEQY
TRBJ1-5 TRBV5-5 ASSLRGGNQPQH
TRBJ1-1 TRBV15 ATSRYRGNTEAF
TRBJ1-3 TRBV2 ASSDSGSSGNTIY